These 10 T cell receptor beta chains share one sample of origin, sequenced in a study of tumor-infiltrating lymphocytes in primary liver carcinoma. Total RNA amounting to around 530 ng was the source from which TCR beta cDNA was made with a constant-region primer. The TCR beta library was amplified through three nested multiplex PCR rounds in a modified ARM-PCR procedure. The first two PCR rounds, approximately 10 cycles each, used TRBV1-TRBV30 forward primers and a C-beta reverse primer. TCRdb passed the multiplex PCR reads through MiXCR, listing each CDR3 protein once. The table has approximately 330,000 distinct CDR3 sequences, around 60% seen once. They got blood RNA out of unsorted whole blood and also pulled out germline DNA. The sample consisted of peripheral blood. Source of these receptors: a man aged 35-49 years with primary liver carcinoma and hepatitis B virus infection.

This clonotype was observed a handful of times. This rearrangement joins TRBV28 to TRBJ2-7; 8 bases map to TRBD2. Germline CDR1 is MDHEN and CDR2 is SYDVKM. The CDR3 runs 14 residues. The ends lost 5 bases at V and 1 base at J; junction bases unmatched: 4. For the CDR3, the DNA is TGTGCCAGCAGTGATGGGACTAGTTCCTACGAGCAGTACTTC. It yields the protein CASSDGTSSYEQYF.

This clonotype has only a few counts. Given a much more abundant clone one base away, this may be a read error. Here the CDR3 DNA reads TGTGTCAGCAGTGACTACATACAGGGAGCTAACTATGGCTACACCTTC. This translates into CVSSDYIQGANYGYTF. The chain uses TRBV6-2 or TRBV6-3 and TRBJ1-2, with D perhaps TRBD1 (6 bases). This CDR3 spans 16 amino acids. CDR1 and CDR2 from the germline V gene are MNHEY and SVGEGT.

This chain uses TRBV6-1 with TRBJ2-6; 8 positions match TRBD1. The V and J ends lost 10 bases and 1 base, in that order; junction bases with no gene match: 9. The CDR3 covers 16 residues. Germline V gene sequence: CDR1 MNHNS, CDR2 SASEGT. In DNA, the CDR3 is TGTGCCATCGGACCCAACAGGGGGTCTGGGGCCAACGTCCTGACTTTC. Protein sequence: CAIGPNRGSGANVLTF.

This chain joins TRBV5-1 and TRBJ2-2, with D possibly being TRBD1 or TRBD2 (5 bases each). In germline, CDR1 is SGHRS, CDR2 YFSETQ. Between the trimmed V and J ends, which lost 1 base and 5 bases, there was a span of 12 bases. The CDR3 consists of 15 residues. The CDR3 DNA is TGCGCCAGCAGCTTGATAGGGGAGAGAACCGGGGAGCTGTTTTTT. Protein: CASSLIGERTGELFF.

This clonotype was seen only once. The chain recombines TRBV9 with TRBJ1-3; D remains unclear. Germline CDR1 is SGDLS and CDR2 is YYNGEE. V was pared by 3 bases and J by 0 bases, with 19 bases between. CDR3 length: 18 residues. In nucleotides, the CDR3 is TGTGCCAGCAGCGCCAGGTCGGAGGGAACTTTCTCTGGAAACACCATATATTTT. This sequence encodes CASSARSEGTFSGNTIYF.

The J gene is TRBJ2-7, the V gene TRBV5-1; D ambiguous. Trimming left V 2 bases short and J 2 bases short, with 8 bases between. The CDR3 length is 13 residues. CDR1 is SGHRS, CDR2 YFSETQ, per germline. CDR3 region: CASSFQPPYEQYF. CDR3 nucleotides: TGCGCCAGCAGCTTCCAGCCCCCCTACGAGCAGTACTTC.

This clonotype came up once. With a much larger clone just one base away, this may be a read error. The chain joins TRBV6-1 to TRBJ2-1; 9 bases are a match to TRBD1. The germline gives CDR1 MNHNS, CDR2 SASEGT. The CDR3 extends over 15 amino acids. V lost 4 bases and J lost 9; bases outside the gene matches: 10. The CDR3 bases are TGTGCCAGCAGTGGAGCGGGACAGGGCAGTATTGAGCAGTTCTTC. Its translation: CASSGAGQGSIEQFF.

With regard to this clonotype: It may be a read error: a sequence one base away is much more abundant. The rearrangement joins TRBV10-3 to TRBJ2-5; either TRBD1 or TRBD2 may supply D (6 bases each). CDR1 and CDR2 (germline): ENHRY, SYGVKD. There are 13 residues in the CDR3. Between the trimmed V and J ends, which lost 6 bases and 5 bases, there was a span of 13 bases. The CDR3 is CAISRVGGETQYF. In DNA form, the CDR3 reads TGTGCCATCAGCCGGGTAGGGGGGGAGACCCAGTACTTC.

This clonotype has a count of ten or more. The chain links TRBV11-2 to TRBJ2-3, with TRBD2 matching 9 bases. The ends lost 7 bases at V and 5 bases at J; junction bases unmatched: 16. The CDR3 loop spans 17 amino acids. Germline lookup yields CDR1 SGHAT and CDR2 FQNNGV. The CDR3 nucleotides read TGTGCCAGCACCCGGAGGCCTAGCGGGATAGATGGAGATACGCAGTATTTT. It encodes CASTRRPSGIDGDTQYF.

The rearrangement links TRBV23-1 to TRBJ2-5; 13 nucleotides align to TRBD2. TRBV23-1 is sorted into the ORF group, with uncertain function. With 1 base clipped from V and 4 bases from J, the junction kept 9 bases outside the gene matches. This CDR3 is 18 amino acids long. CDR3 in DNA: TGCGCCAGCAGTCAATTCCCGTTGACTAGCGGGAGGCCAGAGACCCAGTACTTC. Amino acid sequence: CASSQFPLTSGRPETQYF.